The 14 T cell receptor beta chains listed next were all sequenced from one sample in a study of T cell responses to AZD1222 COVID-19 vaccine. Produced via immunoSEQ multiplex PCR; TCRdb's table is partial and in-frame only. The sample shows more than 150,000 clones, about 87% of them seen only once. Sample: peripheral blood, taken on day 0 of MenACWY control vaccination. The source is an adult in good health.

The V call is TRBV29-1, the J call TRBJ2-7; TRBD1 matches at 9 bases. This CDR3 has 13 residues. Germline-derived CDR1 and CDR2 are SQVTM and ANQGSEA. The junction had 6 bases not matched to a gene; V was cut back by 3 bases and J by 6 bases. Here the CDR3 DNA reads TGCAGCGTTGACGTACAGGGGGCGATCGAGCAGTACTTC. Translating gives CSVDVQGAIEQYF.

The chain couples TRBV24-1 to TRBJ2-2, with TRBD1 matching over 8 bases. V shed 5 bases and J 6 bases; nucleotides not matched to a gene: 7. The CDR3 is 15 residues long. CDR1 KGHDR and CDR2 SFDVKD come from the germline V gene. The CDR3 DNA reads TGTGCCACCAGTGGTGACAGGGGACGGGCCGGGGAGCTGTTTTTT. Translation: CATSGDRGRAGELFF.

CDR3 sequence reads: CASSLDTNTGELFF. The CDR3 nucleotides read TGTGCCAGCAGTTTGGACACGAACACCGGGGAGCTGTTTTTT. The V call is TRBV27, the J call TRBJ2-2; D possibly corresponds to TRBD1 (5 bases). V was cut by 3 bases and J by 0 bases, with 5 bases left in between. The CDR3 extends over 14 amino acids. Per germline, CDR1 MNHEY and CDR2 SMNVEV (reference sequence).

The chain recombines TRBV6-5 with TRBJ2-7; TRBD2 matches 10 bases. Germline assignment: CDR1 MNHEY and CDR2 SVGAGI. The trim removed 6 bases at V and 2 bases at J, leaving 7 bases unmatched. The CDR3 has 15 amino acids. CDR3 coding DNA: TGTGCCAGCAGCACTAGACTAGCGGGCGCCTACGAGCAGTACTTC. It translates to CASSTRLAGAYEQYF.

Points on this clone: At one boundary the junction diverges from the germline segment, which might be a read error. The chain recombines TRBV7-9 with TRBJ2-1; 9 nucleotides line up with TRBD1. The CDR3 sequence is 14 residues long. CDR1 and CDR2 (germline): SEHNR, FQNEAQ (reference sequence). CDR3 sequence (DNA): TGTGCCGGCAGCTTACCGGGACAGGGCCCTGAGCAGTTCTTC. This sequence encodes CAGSLPGQGPEQFF.

This chain joins TRBV7-2 and TRBJ2-7; maybe TRBD2 (6 bases). CDR3 length: 13 residues. Germline V CDR1 and CDR2: SGHTA, FQGNSA. Trimming pared 6 bases from V and 6 bases from J, leaving 15 bases between. CDR3 sequence reads: CASSQNIGSEQYF. DNA for the CDR3: TGTGCCAGCAGTCAAAACATCGGGAGCGAGCAGTACTTC.

This clone was seen more than once but under ten times. V and J are TRBV4-2 and TRBJ1-2; 8 nucleotides align to TRBD1. Germline V gene lookup returns CDR1 LGHNA and CDR2 YNFKEQ. This CDR3 contains 15 residues. The junction had 8 bases not matched to a gene; V was cut back by 0 bases and J by 8 bases. The CDR3 loop reads CASSQDSRGTGGYTF. The CDR3 DNA sequence: TGTGCCAGCAGCCAAGATTCGCGTGGGACAGGAGGCTACACCTTC.

The CDR3 DNA is TGTGCCAGCAGAATACTAGGCCAAGAGACCCAGTACTTC. Translating gives CASRILGQETQYF. This chain links TRBV27 with TRBJ2-5, with D maybe TRBD2 (5 bases). This CDR3 region has 13 residues. V was trimmed by 6 bases and J by 1 base, leaving 9 bases between them. Per the germline V gene, CDR1 is MNHEY and CDR2 is SMNVEV (reference sequence).

The chain couples TRBV7-6 to TRBJ2-5; D gene unclear. Germline lookup yields CDR1 SGHVS and CDR2 FNYEAQ. This CDR3 has 12 residues. Deletions cut 5 bases from V and 1 base from J, with 5 bases between. CDR3 in DNA: TGTGCCAGCAGCGAGCCCCAAGAGACCCAGTACTTC. Amino acid sequence: CASSEPQETQYF.

As DNA, the CDR3 is TGTGCCAGCAGTCAAAGAAATAGCAATCAGCCCCAGCATTTT. It specifies CASSQRNSNQPQHF. The rearrangement joins TRBV6-5 to TRBJ1-5, with D uncertain. Germline CDR1 is MNHEY and CDR2 is SVGAGI. V shed 5 bases and J shed 0 bases, with 8 bases lying between them. The CDR3 length is 14 residues.

The chain joins TRBV4-3 to TRBJ2-4; a weak D match, TRBD2 (5 bases). This CDR3 has 18 amino acids. Germline loops: CDR1 LGHNA, CDR2 YSLEER. V lost 1 base and J lost 3, with 19 bases in between. DNA for the CDR3: TGCGCCAGCAGCCAAGTCCGCCCTGGACTGATCGACAAAAACATTCAGTACTTC. Translated: CASSQVRPGLIDKNIQYF.

Details on this clone: Other DNA sequences in the same sample also yield this CDR3. This chain uses TRBV28 with TRBJ2-2; D perhaps matches TRBD2 (6 bases). The CDR3 length is 15 residues. Between the trimmed V and J ends, which lost 6 bases and 7 bases, there was a span of 18 bases. Germline CDR1 MDHEN, CDR2 SYDVKM. For the CDR3, the DNA is TGTGCCAGCAGCCGAACCCTTCCCGGGAGCGGGGAGCTGTTTTTT. Encoded protein: CASSRTLPGSGELFF.

V is TRBV28 and J is TRBJ1-1, with TRBD1 identical over 7 bases. The length of the CDR3 is 15 residues. CDR1 is MDHEN, CDR2 SYDVKM, per germline. The J segment lost 4 bases and the V segment lost 6 bases, leaving 11 bases of the junction unmatched. The DNA of the CDR3 is TGTGCCAGCAGAAATCGAGGGGGCGGAGTCACTGAAGCTTTCTTT. Translated: CASRNRGGGVTEAFF.

The chain employs TRBV30 and TRBJ1-6; D may be TRBD1 (5 bases). V dropped 8 bases and J dropped 7 bases, with 15 bases sitting between them. The CDR3 length is 13 residues. From germline, CDR1 is GTSNPN and CDR2 SVGIG (reference sequence). CDR3 DNA: TGTGCCGAGGCTACAGGACTCAATTCACCCCTCCACTTT. Translation: CAEATGLNSPLHF.